This T cell receptor beta chain was observed in a study of OX40 agonist ivuxolimab in advanced cancers. The study in broad terms: Ivuxolimab was an agonistic, fully human IgG2 monoclonal antibody directed against OX40 (CD134), a costimulatory receptor. Intravenous ivuxolimab was administered to patients every 2 weeks at six dose levels: 0.01, 0.1, 0.3, 1.5, 3 and 10 mg/kg. Of the 50 to 55 patients in dose escalation, some 20 had hepatocellular carcinoma, roughly 15 had melanoma, 9 had renal cell carcinoma and 9 had head and neck cancer. The dose-escalation cohort was about 87% male with a mean age of about 54 years, ranging from roughly 20 to 80. Patients were allowed to have had prior anti-PD-1, anti-PD-L1 or anti-CTLA-4 therapy, and less than 45% of the dose-escalation patients had previously received checkpoint inhibitors. Partial responses occurred in three dose-escalation patients, of whom one had hepatocellular carcinoma and two had cutaneous melanoma. Peripheral TCRbeta sequencing was intended to test whether TCR sequence diversity was altered and clonal T-cell expansion was caused by ivuxolimab. The monotherapy dose-escalation portion (N of about 47 patients) of the phase I ivuxolimab trial is reported in the paper.

Points on this clone: No antigen is known for it. One base away there is no much larger clone; base qualities are not given.

The study at large found these results: Which antigens the clonally expanded peripheral T cells were specific for was not determined. Low levels of normalized T-cell clonal expansion were also seen in some patients who did not respond. At doses of 0.1 to 3.0 mg/kg, clonal expansion of both CD4+ and CD8+ blood T cells was observed from baseline to week 6. After ivuxolimab, more expanded clones were found on average in CD8+ T cells than in CD4+ T cells. In partial responders in the 0.1-3.0 mg/kg groups, normalized peripheral clonal expansion was found to be among the lowest, especially among CD8+ T cells.

For sequencing of the TCRbeta CDR3 region, genomic DNA was extracted from the sorted cells. The immunoSEQ Assay was used for sequencing of TCRbeta CDR3 regions. Imported from immuneACCESS, the table was reduced by TCRdb to in-frame sequences with V and J called. These copies leave out some clones; in studies compared against another copy, an unresolved V gene accounts for under half, and the cause of the remainder is not known. This sample comprises roughly 60,000 clones, about four fifths of them detected only once. The biggest ten clones account for around 4.5% of the sample. CDR1 and CDR2, per the germline V gene, are SGHVS and FNYEAQ. Reading from cysteine to phenylalanine, the CDR3 counts 14 amino acids. Only CDR3 DNA remains: 42 bases, in frame from the first base. V loses 1 base of germline sequence and J loses 6 bases, and the interval between the two ends is 13 bases. The trial excluded patients who had a history of autoimmune disease or were on systemic immunosuppression. Peripheral blood for TCR sequencing was drawn from every dose cohort at baseline, at cycle 4 day 1 and at cycle 7 day 1. Samples were obtained from an open-label, multicenter, first-in-human phase I dose-escalation trial of ivuxolimab. The trial enrolled adults with locally advanced or metastatic head and neck squamous cell, hepatocellular, melanoma or renal cell carcinoma. Before TCR sequencing, CD4+ T cells and CD8+ T cells were sorted from peripheral blood as separate populations.

The chain uses TRBV7-6 and TRBJ2-7; the D region possibly corresponds to TRBD2 (5 bases align). Source: CD4+ or CD8+ T cells sorted from blood, taken in a trial of the OX40 agonist ivuxolimab. This sequence was found in an adult with an advanced solid tumor such as melanoma, head and neck, liver or kidney cancer. The CDR3 reads CASSLDEPGSEQYF. The DNA sequence is as follows: TGTGCCAGCAGCTTAGATGAGCCGGGGTCCGAGCAGTACTTC.